Listed below are T cell receptor beta chains from one sample, sequenced in a study of blood T cell repertoires in COVID-19. The assay was immunoSEQ multiplex PCR, and TCRdb's table has in-frame clones only and misses some. The repertoire consists of about 58,000 clones, with approximately 91% occurring once and the leading ten covering 7% to 9%. The sequencing sample was made of peripheral blood. The receptors originated from a woman between 65 and 79 years old with active COVID-19. CDR3s include the opening cysteine and the closing phenylalanine or tryptophan. Each record gives: J gene, D gene, CDR3 length, clone size, V gene, CDR3 DNA, CDR3 protein. The D gene is left open where the match is weak. Size is stated for part of the rows, as once, few or many counts, or as a class when the clone is expanded.

J: TRBJ2-3
D: TRBD1
length: 13
size: NA
V: TRBV7-9
DNA: TGTGCCAGCAGGACAGGGGTGGTAGATACGCAGTATTTT
CDR3: CASRTGVVDTQYF

J: TRBJ2-7
D: TRBD2
length: 14
size: NA
V: TRBV2
DNA: TGTGCCAGCAGGTCAGCGGGGAACTCCTACGAGCAGTACTTC
CDR3: CASRSAGNSYEQYF

J: TRBJ2-1
D: TRBD2
length: 18
size: NA
V: TRBV5-1
DNA: TGCGCCAGCAGCTTTAATGTAGCGGGAGGCCTCAGCTACAATGAGCAGTTCTTC
CDR3: CASSFNVAGGLSYNEQFF

J: TRBJ1-2
D: NA
length: 15
size: NA
V: TRBV27
DNA: TGTGCCAGCAGTTTATCGTGGGGGCGCCGGAATGGCTACACCTTC
CDR3: CASSLSWGRRNGYTF

J: TRBJ2-7
D: NA
length: 13
size: NA
V: TRBV18
DNA: TGTGCCAGCTCACCACGAGGGGACAACGAGCAGTACTTC
CDR3: CASSPRGDNEQYF

J: TRBJ1-2
D: TRBD1
length: 16
size: NA
V: TRBV4-2
DNA: TGTGCCAGCAGCCAGTCCGGGACAGGGGGCACCTATGGCTACACCTTC
CDR3: CASSQSGTGGTYGYTF

J: TRBJ1-4
D: TRBD1
length: 14
size: NA
V: TRBV5-1
DNA: TGCGCCAGCAGCTCCGGACAGGGGGGTGAAAAACTGTTTTTT
CDR3: CASSSGQGGEKLFF

J: TRBJ2-7
D: TRBD1
length: 16
size: NA
V: TRBV28
DNA: TGTGCCAGCAGTCCAATGGGACAGGGACGCTCCTACGAGCAGTACTTC
CDR3: CASSPMGQGRSYEQYF

J: TRBJ2-1
D: TRBD2
length: 14
size: once
V: TRBV5-1
DNA: TGCGCCAGCAGCTTTGGGACTAGCAGCAATGAGCAGTTCTTC
CDR3: CASSFGTSSNEQFF

J: TRBJ2-1
D: TRBD1
length: 16
size: NA
V: TRBV4-1
DNA: TGCGCCAGCAGCCAAGATGAGACAGGGGGGAGCGGTGAGCAGTTCTTC
CDR3: CASSQDETGGSGEQFF

J: TRBJ2-7
D: TRBD2
length: 18
size: NA
V: TRBV15
DNA: TGTGCCACCAGCAGGGATTGGGTGCGCGGGAGGAAAGTCTACGAGCAGTACTTC
CDR3: CATSRDWVRGRKVYEQYF

J: TRBJ1-1
D: NA
length: 14
size: once
V: TRBV9
DNA: TGTGCCAGCAGCGAAGGAAGAGAGAGGACTGAAGCTTTCTTT
CDR3: CASSEGRERTEAFF

J: TRBJ1-5
D: NA
length: 10
size: NA
V: TRBV20-1
DNA: TGCAGTGCTAGCTCGGAGCCCCAGCATTTT
CDR3: CSASSEPQHF

J: TRBJ2-7
D: TRBD1
length: 15
size: NA
V: TRBV11-2
DNA: TGTGCCAGCAGCTTCTCGACAGGGATCTCCTACGAGCAGTACTTC
CDR3: CASSFSTGISYEQYF

J: TRBJ2-3
D: NA
length: 14
size: NA
V: TRBV2
DNA: TGTGCCAGCCGCTACAGGGGGGGAACAGATACGCAGTATTTT
CDR3: CASRYRGGTDTQYF

J: TRBJ2-7
D: TRBD2
length: 14
size: NA
V: TRBV7-3
DNA: TGTGCCAGCAGCTCCGGGACTAGCGAGTACGAGCAGTACTTC
CDR3: CASSSGTSEYEQYF

J: TRBJ1-1
D: TRBD1
length: 18
size: NA
V: TRBV7-9
DNA: TGTGCCAGCACCAATCAAAACAGGGGGCTTGGAGAAAACACTGAAGCTTTCTTT
CDR3: CASTNQNRGLGENTEAFF

J: TRBJ2-7
D: TRBD1
length: 14
size: NA
V: TRBV28
DNA: TGTGCCAGCAGTCCCGGGACAGTTTCCTACGAGCAGTACTTC
CDR3: CASSPGTVSYEQYF

J: TRBJ1-5
D: TRBD1
length: 13
size: NA
V: TRBV7-2
DNA: TGTGCCAGCAGCTCCCGACAGGGGATTCCCCAGCATTTT
CDR3: CASSSRQGIPQHF

J: TRBJ1-1
D: NA
length: 15
size: NA
V: TRBV9
DNA: TGTGCCAGCAGCGGTGACCAGGGGCCTGACACTGAAGCTTTCTTT
CDR3: CASSGDQGPDTEAFF